The following is a T cell receptor (beta chain) sequence with its context. The data were produced by immunoSEQ multiplex PCR, yet TCRdb's version contains in-frame clones alone and is incomplete. This sample has some 2,100,000 clones; almost 96% occur once, and the top ten carry more than 0.1%. CDR3 size: 12 residues. Germline V CDR1 and CDR2: SGDLS, YYNGEE. V gave up 3 bases and J gave up 11 bases, with 12 bases separating them. The data were taken from a study of shared clonotypes between healthy human individuals. This receptor was identified in a man younger than 35 in good health. The V and J genes are TRBV9 and TRBJ2-1; the D is unclear. Sequenced material: naive CD4+ T cells sorted from blood. Subset denoted: CD45RA+ positively selected. The DNA of the CDR3 is TGTGCCAGCAGCGACGCAGGCCTGAAGCAGTTCTTC. Translated, it gives CASSDAGLKQFF.